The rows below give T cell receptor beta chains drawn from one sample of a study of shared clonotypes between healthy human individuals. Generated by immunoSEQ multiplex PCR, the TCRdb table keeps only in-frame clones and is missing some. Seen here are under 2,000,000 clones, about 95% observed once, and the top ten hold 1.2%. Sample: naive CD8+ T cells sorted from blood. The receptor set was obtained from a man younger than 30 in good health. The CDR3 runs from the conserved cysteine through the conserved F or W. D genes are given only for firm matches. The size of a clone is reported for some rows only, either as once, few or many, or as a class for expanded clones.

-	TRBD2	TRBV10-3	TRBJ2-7	TGTGCCATCAATGAGCGGGGGGAAACCTACGAGCAGTACTTC	CAINERGETYEQYF
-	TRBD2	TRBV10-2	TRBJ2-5	TGCGCCAGCAGTGATTGGGTAGCGGGGGAAGAGACCCAGTACTTC	CASSDWVAGEETQYF
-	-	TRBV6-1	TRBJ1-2	TGTGCCAGCAGTGAAGCAGGGGCTAACTATGGCTACACCTTC	CASSEAGANYGYTF
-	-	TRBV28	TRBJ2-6	TGTGCCAGCAGTTCGGACAGTCTCTCTGGGGCCAACGTCCTGACTTTC	CASSSDSLSGANVLTF
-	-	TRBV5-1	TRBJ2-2	TGCGCCAGCAGCGTGGACAGTGGCGCGAACACCGGGGAGCTGTTTTTT	CASSVDSGANTGELFF
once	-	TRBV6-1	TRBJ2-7	TGTGCCAGCAGTGTCGGCCAGGAGTATTACGAGCAGTACTTC	CASSVGQEYYEQYF
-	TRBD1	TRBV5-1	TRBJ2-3	TGCGCCAGCAGCCATCAGGGGGAAGTAGCAGATACGCAGTATTTT	CASSHQGEVADTQYF
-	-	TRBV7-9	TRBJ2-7	TGTGCCAGCAGCACCACCCTGGACGAGCAGTACTTC	CASSTTLDEQYF
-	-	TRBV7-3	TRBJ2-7	TGTGCCAGCAGCCTCGAGGGGGGGAGCTCCTACGAGCAGTACTTC	CASSLEGGSSYEQYF
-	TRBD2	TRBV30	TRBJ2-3	TGTGCCTGGAGTGATGGGACTAGCGGGGACACAGATACGCAGTATTTT	CAWSDGTSGDTDTQYF
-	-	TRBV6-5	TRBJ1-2	TGTGCCAGCAGTTACTCCGGGACCCAACCCTATGGCTACACCTTC	CASSYSGTQPYGYTF
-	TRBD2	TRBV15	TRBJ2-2	TGTGCCACCAGCAGAAGTACTAGCGGTCTCGGGGAGCTGTTTTTT	CATSRSTSGLGELFF
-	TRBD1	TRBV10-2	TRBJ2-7	TGCGCCAGCAAAATCACCGGGACAGGGACCTACGAGCAGTACTTC	CASKITGTGTYEQYF
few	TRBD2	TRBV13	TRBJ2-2	TGTGCCAGCAGCCCTAGTGGCGGCGGGAGTGCAACCGGGGAGCTGTTTTTT	CASSPSGGGSATGELFF
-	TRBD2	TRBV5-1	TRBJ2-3	TGCGCCAGCAGCCCCGGCGGGACTAACACAGATACGCAGTATTTT	CASSPGGTNTDTQYF
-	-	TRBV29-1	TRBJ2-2	TGCAGCGCCAGGTCACCTTTGTCCGGGGAGCTGTTTTTT	CSARSPLSGELFF
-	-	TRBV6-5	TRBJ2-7	TGTGCCAGCGGAATCGGGGCTAGCTCCTACGAGCAGTACTTC	CASGIGASSYEQYF
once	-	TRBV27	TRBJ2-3	TGTGCCAGCAGTTTATCTCCTTGGTCGGTCGATACGCAGTATTTT	CASSLSPWSVDTQYF
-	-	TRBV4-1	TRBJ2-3	TGCGCCAGCAGCCTTGACACAACCCGGGAGCTTGAAGATACGCAGTATTTT	CASSLDTTRELEDTQYF
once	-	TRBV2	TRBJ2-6	TGTGCCAGCCTTGAGGATTCGGGAATCGGGGCCAACGTCCTGACTTTC	CASLEDSGIGANVLTF
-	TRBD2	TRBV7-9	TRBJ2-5	TGTGCCAGCAGCTTAGCCCCTAGCGGGGGGGAAGAGACCCAGTACTTC	CASSLAPSGGEETQYF
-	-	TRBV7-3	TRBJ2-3	TGTGCCAGCAGCTTACTCGGCAGCACAGATACGCAGTATTTT	CASSLLGSTDTQYF
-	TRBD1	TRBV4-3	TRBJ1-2	TGCGCCAGCAGCCCCCTGGCTGGGCAGGGGGCGGACGGCTACACCTTC	CASSPLAGQGADGYTF
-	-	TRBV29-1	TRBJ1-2	TGCAGCGTTGAAGATCCCGGCTACTATGGCTACACCTTC	CSVEDPGYYGYTF
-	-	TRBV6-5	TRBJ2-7	TGTGCCAGCAGTTTCCCTGTCGGGGGCACCTACGAGCAGTACTTC	CASSFPVGGTYEQYF
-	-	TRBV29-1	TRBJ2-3	TGCAGCGTCGAAGGGGCAGGGGAGGATACGCAGTATTTT	CSVEGAGEDTQYF
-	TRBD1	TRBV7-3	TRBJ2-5	TGTGCCAGCAGCTCCACAGGGGGTATAGAGACCCAGTACTTC	CASSSTGGIETQYF
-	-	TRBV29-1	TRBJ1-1	TGCAGCCTGGGCGGGAACACTGAAGCTTTCTTT	CSLGGNTEAFF
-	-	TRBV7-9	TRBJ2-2	TGTGCCAGCACCCTGGAGAACACCGGGGAGCTGTTTTTT	CASTLENTGELFF
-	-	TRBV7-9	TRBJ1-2	TGTGCCAGCAGCCCCCCCCGAGGCGGAACGGTGTCCGGCTATGGCTACACCTTC	CASSPPRGGTVSGYGYTF
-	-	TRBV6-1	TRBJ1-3	TGTGCCAGCATCGGGTTGGGGAGCTCTGGAAACACCATATATTTT	CASIGLGSSGNTIYF
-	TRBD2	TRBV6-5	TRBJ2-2	TGTGCCAGCAGCTCTAGCGGGAGCGGCACCGGGGAGCTGTTTTTT	CASSSSGSGTGELFF
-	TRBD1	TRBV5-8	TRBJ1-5	TGTGCCAGCAGCTTGGGGACAGGGGTTCAGCCCCAGCATTTT	CASSLGTGVQPQHF
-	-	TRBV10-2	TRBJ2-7	TGCGCCAGCAGTGAACCAGGCCCGAGTAACTACGAGCAGTACTTC	CASSEPGPSNYEQYF
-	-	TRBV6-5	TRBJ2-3	TGTGCCAGCTTTCCCAATTTGGGAAATCGGGATACGCAGTATTTT	CASFPNLGNRDTQYF
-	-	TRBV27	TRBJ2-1	TGTGCCAGCAGTTACAGGACGGGGTATGAGCAGTTCTTC	CASSYRTGYEQFF
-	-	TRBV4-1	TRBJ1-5	TGCGCCAGCAGCCAAGATAGGAGGCAGCCCCAGCATTTT	CASSQDRRQPQHF
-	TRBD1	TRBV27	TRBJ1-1	TGTGCCAGCAGAGGACGGACAGGGGTAGGCACTGAAGCTTTCTTT	CASRGRTGVGTEAFF
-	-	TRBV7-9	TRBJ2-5	TGTGCCAGCACCCATTCCTTGGGGGGGCGGGTGGAGACCCAGTACTTC	CASTHSLGGRVETQYF
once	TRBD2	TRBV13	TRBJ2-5	TGTGCCAGCAGCTCGCAAGAAGTAGCGGGGGGCCTAGAGACCCAGTACTTC	CASSSQEVAGGLETQYF
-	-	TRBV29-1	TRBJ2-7	TGCAGCGTTTTTCCGGGACAGACACTCCTCATAGCGGTTCCGACCTACGAGCAGTACTTC	CSVFPGQTLLIAVPTYEQYF
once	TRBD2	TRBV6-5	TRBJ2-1	TGTGCCAGCAGTTACTCGGCGGGTGCGGGGAGGGGTGAGCAGTTCTTC	CASSYSAGAGRGEQFF
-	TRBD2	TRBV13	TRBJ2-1	TGTGCCAGCAGCTTAGGGTCTAGCGGGATTTACAATGAGCAGTTCTTC	CASSLGSSGIYNEQFF
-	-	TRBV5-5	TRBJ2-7	TGTGCCAGCAGCTCTAATTCCTACGAGCAGTACTTC	CASSSNSYEQYF
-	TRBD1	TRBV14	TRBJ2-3	TGTGCCAGCAGCCAAGAATTGGGCAGGGGGCTTGTTACGCAGTATTTT	CASSQELGRGLVTQYF